This TCR beta chain comes out of a study of beta chain features in type 1 diabetes. The study reverse transcribed the entire isolated RNA, so it sequenced expressed TCRB transcripts. Data came from immunoSEQ multiplex PCR; TCRdb stores just in-frame clones and leaves some out. This table has fewer than 25,000 clones, approximately 74% appearing once. The sequencing input was Tregs from blood. This TCR came from a woman between 40 and 55 years old in good health.

DNA of the CDR3: TGCAGCGTTGTCGGGCCTAGGGGGAATGAGCAGTTCTTC. It yields the protein CSVVGPRGNEQFF. V gene TRBV29-1 combines with J gene TRBJ2-1; D perhaps matches TRBD1 (6 bases). This CDR3 is 13 amino acids long. Germline V gene lookup returns CDR1 SQVTM and CDR2 ANQGSEA. V was pared by 4 bases and J by 7 bases, with 14 bases between.